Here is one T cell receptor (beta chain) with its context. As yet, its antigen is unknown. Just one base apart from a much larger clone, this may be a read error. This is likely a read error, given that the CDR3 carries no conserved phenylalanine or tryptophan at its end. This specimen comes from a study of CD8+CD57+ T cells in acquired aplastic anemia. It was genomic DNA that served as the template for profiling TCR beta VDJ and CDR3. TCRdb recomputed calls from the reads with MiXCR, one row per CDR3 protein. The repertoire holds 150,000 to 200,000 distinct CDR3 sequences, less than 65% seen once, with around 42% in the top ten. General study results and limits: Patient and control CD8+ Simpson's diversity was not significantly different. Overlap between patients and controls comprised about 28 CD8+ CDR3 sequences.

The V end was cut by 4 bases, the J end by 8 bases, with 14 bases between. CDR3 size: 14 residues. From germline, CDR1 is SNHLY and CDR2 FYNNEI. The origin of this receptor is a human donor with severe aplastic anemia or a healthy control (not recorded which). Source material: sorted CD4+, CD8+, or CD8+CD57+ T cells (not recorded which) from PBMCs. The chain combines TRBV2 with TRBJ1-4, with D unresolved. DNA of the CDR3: TGTGCCAGCAGTGGGGAAAATCTCGGGGAAAAACTGTTTTCT. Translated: CASSGENLGEKLFS.